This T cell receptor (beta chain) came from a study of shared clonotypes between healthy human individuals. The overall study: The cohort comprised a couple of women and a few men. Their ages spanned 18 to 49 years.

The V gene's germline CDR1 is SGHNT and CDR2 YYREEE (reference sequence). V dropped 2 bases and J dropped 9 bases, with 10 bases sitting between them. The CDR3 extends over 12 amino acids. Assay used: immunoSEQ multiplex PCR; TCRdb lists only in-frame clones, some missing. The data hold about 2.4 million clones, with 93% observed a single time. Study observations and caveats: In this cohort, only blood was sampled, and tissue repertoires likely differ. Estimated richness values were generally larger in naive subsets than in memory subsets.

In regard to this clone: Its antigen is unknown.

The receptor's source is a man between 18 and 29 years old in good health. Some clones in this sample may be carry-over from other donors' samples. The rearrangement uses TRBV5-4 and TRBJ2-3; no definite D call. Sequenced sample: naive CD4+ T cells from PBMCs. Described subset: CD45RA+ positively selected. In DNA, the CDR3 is TGTGCCAGCAGCTTCCAACAACCGACGCAGTATTTT. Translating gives CASSFQQPTQYF.